One TCR beta chain is described in this entry. The CDR3 is 13 residues long. Germline CDR1 SGHRS, CDR2 YFSETQ. V was clipped by 7 bases and J by 7 bases; unmatched bases: 7. The record originates from a study of blood T cell repertoires in COVID-19. Study context: Samples representing acute and convalescent COVID-19 were sourced from the United States, Italy and Spain.

Participant reports of clinical history set cohort assignment. Donors of Cohort 3 who recovered were those that had two negative PCRs, clearance, or symptom resolution. In the original processing: Estimation of nucleated cell counts was performed using reference gene primer amplification. Measured with immunoSEQ multiplex PCR; TCRdb has only the in-frame clones, and not every one. That table furnishes V, J and clone size, whereas the DNA furnished D and trimming. The sample lists some 300,000 clones; under 90% were seen once. Source material: PBMCs or T cells enriched from blood (not recorded which). The chain joins TRBV5-1 to TRBJ2-1, with 8 bases fitting TRBD1. The sequence was obtained from a woman aged 35 to 49 who had recovered from COVID-19. CDR3 in amino acids: CASGQGYGNEQFF. In nucleotides, the CDR3 is TGCGCCAGCGGACAGGGCTATGGGAATGAGCAGTTCTTC.